This T cell receptor beta chain emerged from a study of tumor and adjacent non-tumor tissue in lung cancer. The overall study: Aged about 31 to 80 years, patients included roughly ten men and a few women with stage I to III disease.

A modified ARM-PCR protocol with three rounds of nested PCR amplified TCRbeta. In TCRdb, the multiplex PCR reads were re-called with MiXCR into one record per CDR3 protein. The sample shows 130,000 or so distinct CDR3 sequences, around three fifths of them seen only once. Notes on this clonotype: Mismatch with germline at one junction end may stem from a read error.

No cell sorting was done before RNA was extracted from the tissue. Germline V gives CDR1 MNHNS, CDR2 SASEGT. This CDR3 has 15 amino acids. This chain links TRBV6-1 with TRBJ2-6, with TRBD1 as a possible D gene (5 bases). The receptor comes from a man younger than 40 with non-small cell lung cancer. The specimen sequenced was lung tumor tissue. The CDR3 coding sequence is TGTGCCAGCAGTGAAGAAGGGTCTGGGGCCAACTTCCTGACTTTC. It encodes CASSEEGSGANFLTF.